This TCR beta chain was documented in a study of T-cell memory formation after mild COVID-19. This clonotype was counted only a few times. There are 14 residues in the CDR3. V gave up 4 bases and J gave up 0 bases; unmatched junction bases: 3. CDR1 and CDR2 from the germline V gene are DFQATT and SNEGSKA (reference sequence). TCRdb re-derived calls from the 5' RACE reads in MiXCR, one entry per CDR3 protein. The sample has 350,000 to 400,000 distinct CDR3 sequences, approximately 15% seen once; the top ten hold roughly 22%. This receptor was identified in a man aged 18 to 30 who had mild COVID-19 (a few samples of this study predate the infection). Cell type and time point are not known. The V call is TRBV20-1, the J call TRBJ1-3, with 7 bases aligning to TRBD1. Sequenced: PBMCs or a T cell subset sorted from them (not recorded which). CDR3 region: CSAMGQYSGNTIYF. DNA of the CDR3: TGCAGTGCTATGGGACAGTACTCTGGAAACACCATATATTTT.